A single sample gave rise to the 21 T cell receptor beta chains below, sequenced in a study of blood T cell repertoires in COVID-19. Method: immunoSEQ multiplex PCR; TCRdb's copy keeps in-frame clones and lacks some. The profile shows approximately 250,000 clones, around 90% of them singletons. The sample consisted of PBMCs or T cells enriched from blood (not recorded which). Source of these receptors: a woman aged 60-75 years in a cohort exposed to, infected with or recovered from COVID-19 (not recorded which).

This clone was found once. The chain has TRBV5-1 and TRBJ1-1; the D gene is possibly TRBD1 (6 bases). Germline lookup yields CDR1 SGHRS and CDR2 YFSETQ. V gave up 4 bases and J gave up 0 bases, with 10 bases separating them. The CDR3 has 14 amino acids. CDR3 bases: TGCGCCAGCAGCCAGGGACACCTGAACACTGAAGCTTTCTTT. Protein sequence: CASSQGHLNTEAFF. The complete variable domain, with remaining parts taken from reference TRBV5-1 and TRBJ1-1, reads KAGVTQTPRYLIKTRGQQVTLSCSPISGHRSVSWYQQTPGQGLQFLFEYFSETQRNKGNFPGRFSGRQFSNSRSEMNVSTLELGDSALYLCASSQGHLNTEAFFGQGTRLTVV.

The chain combines TRBV11-3 with TRBJ2-3, with TRBD1 matching 7 bases. Germline-derived CDR1 and CDR2 are SGHNT and YENEEA. The CDR3 loop spans 14 amino acids. Trimming took 5 bases from V and 3 from J; bases not matched to a gene: 5. The CDR3 DNA reads as TGTGCCAGCAGCCTACGGACAGGAACAGATACGCAGTATTTT. Amino acids: CASSLRTGTDTQYF. Drawing the rest from reference TRBV11-3 and TRBJ2-3, the complete variable domain is EAGVVQSPRYKIIEKKQPVAFWCNPISGHNTLYWYLQNLGQGPELLIRYENEEAVDDSQLPKDRFSAERLKGVDSTLKIQPAELGDSAVYLCASSLRTGTDTQYFGPGTRLTVL.

V gene TRBV28 combines with J gene TRBJ2-2; D might be TRBD2 (6 bases). CDR1 MDHEN and CDR2 SYDVKM come from the germline V gene. Trimming took 10 bases from V and 0 from J, leaving 12 bases between them. There are 14 residues in the CDR3. CDR3 sequence: CATKEGSNTGELFF. CDR3 DNA: TGTGCCACCAAGGAGGGTTCGAACACCGGGGAGCTGTTTTTT.

The rearrangement joins TRBV5-6 to TRBJ1-2, with TRBD1 identical over 9 bases. The CDR3 loop spans 17 amino acids. V trimming: 4 bases; J trimming: 1 base; junction bases outside the gene matches: 11. CDR1 is SGHDT, CDR2 YYEEEE, per germline. CDR3 DNA: TGTGCCAGCAGCGTGGACAGGGGATTAAGGGGTAACTATGGCTACACCTTC. Translating gives CASSVDRGLRGNYGYTF.

To note about this clone: Other nucleotide sequences in the sample specify the same CDR3. This chain links TRBV6-5 with TRBJ2-7; no firm D call. Germline V gene sequence: CDR1 MNHEY, CDR2 SVGAGI. CDR3 length: 13 amino acids. Trimming pared 11 bases from V and 2 bases from J, leaving 16 bases between. The CDR3 reads CAANKVGTYEQYF. In DNA form, the CDR3 reads TGTGCCGCTAACAAGGTGGGCACCTACGAGCAGTACTTC.

In this sample, this clone turned up once. This sequence joins TRBV11-3 and TRBJ2-2; 10 bases fit TRBD2. J gave up 5 bases and V 4 bases, and 7 bases lay outside the gene matches. Germline V gives CDR1 SGHNT, CDR2 YENEEA. The CDR3 contains 16 residues. The CDR3 sequence is CASSSPGLAATGELFF. The CDR3 DNA is TGTGCCAGCAGCTCCCCCGGACTAGCGGCAACCGGGGAGCTGTTTTTT. The full variable domain, completed using reference TRBV11-3 and TRBJ2-2, is EAGVVQSPRYKIIEKKQPVAFWCNPISGHNTLYWYLQNLGQGPELLIRYENEEAVDDSQLPKDRFSAERLKGVDSTLKIQPAELGDSAVYLCASSSPGLAATGELFFGEGSRLTVL.

The CDR3 sequence: CASNPRDSLLTGELFF. For the CDR3, the DNA is TGTGCCAGCAACCCAAGGGACAGCCTTCTGACCGGGGAGCTGTTTTTT. The V gene is TRBV28, the J gene TRBJ2-2; 7 bases are shared with TRBD1. The CDR3 covers 16 residues. Trimming at V came to 7 bases and at J to 5 bases, leaving 13 bases not matched to a gene. Per germline, CDR1 MDHEN and CDR2 SYDVKM.

The chain couples TRBV28 to TRBJ2-7, with 10 bases matching TRBD1. The CDR3 sequence is 16 residues long. V shed 5 bases, J shed 7 bases, and the junction held 14 bases outside the gene matches. Germline V CDR1 and CDR2: MDHEN, SYDVKM. CDR3 bases: TGTGCCAGCAGTCTCAAACCGGGACAGGGGACGGAGGAGCAGTACTTC. The encoded protein is CASSLKPGQGTEEQYF.

The chain couples TRBV3-1 (or the pseudogene TRBV3-2) to TRBJ1-1; 8 positions match TRBD1. V lost 2 bases, J lost 4 bases, and 9 bases stayed unmatched. This CDR3 has 16 amino acids. Germline V gene data show CDR1 as LGHDT and CDR2 as YNNKEL (reference sequence). The CDR3 DNA reads TGTGCCAGCAGCCAATCCCCAGGGGGCTATAGCACTGAAGCTTTCTTT. This codes for CASSQSPGGYSTEAFF.

This clone was detected a few times. The V and J genes are TRBV30 and TRBJ2-1, with 8 bases fitting TRBD2. Germline V gives CDR1 GTSNPN, CDR2 SVGIG (reference sequence). CDR3 length equals 14 residues. V was clipped by 0 bases and J by 6 bases; unmatched bases: 4. The CDR3 reads CAWSVQREPNEQFF. In DNA, the CDR3 is TGTGCCTGGAGTGTACAGCGGGAGCCCAATGAGCAGTTCTTC.

The chain's CDR3 is CASSLGSYQWEGAFF. The CDR3 DNA reads as TGTGCCAGCAGCTTAGGTTCTTACCAATGGGAGGGAGCTTTCTTT. The rearrangement joins TRBV7-9 to TRBJ1-1, with unresolved D. Trimming pared 1 base from V and 10 bases from J, leaving 19 bases between. CDR1 is SEHNR and CDR2 is FQNEAQ in the germline V gene (reference sequence). The CDR3 extends over 15 amino acids.

This chain links TRBV11-3 with TRBJ2-1, with 12 positions matching TRBD2. This CDR3 is built from 15 residues. Trimming cost V 5 bases and J 8 bases; bases outside gene matches: 7. Germline CDR1 and CDR2: SGHNT and YENEEA. The CDR3 spells CASSLRLAGVDEQFF. The CDR3, as DNA: TGTGCCAGCAGCCTCCGACTAGCGGGAGTGGATGAGCAGTTCTTC.

V usage is TRBV5-1 and J usage is TRBJ2-1; the match to TRBD1 covers 11 bases. Germline-derived CDR1 and CDR2 are SGHRS and YFSETQ. Unmatched junction bases numbered 7, after V lost 3 bases and J lost 8 bases. The CDR3 sequence is 15 residues long. CDR3: CASSYRTGGFYEQFF. DNA of the CDR3: TGCGCCAGCAGCTATCGGACAGGGGGCTTCTATGAGCAGTTCTTC.

This clone has only a few counts. The chain is built from TRBV28 and TRBJ2-1, with TRBD2 matching over 8 bases. The CDR3 contains 15 residues. The J segment lost 9 bases and the V segment lost 2 bases, leaving 9 bases of the junction unmatched. Germline V gene lookup returns CDR1 MDHEN and CDR2 SYDVKM. In nucleotides, the CDR3 is TGTGCCAGCAGTTTAAGGAGCGGGAGAATCGGTGAGCAGTTCTTC. Amino acids: CASSLRSGRIGEQFF.

The rearrangement joins TRBV2 to TRBJ2-1, with 10 bases aligning to TRBD2. The CDR3 spans 15 residues. J lost 6 bases, V lost 4 bases, and 6 bases had no gene match. Germline CDR1 and CDR2: SNHLY and FYNNEI. CDR3 DNA sequence: TGTGCCAGCAGTGTGGGGACTAGCGTTTTCAATGAGCAGTTCTTC. This codes for CASSVGTSVFNEQFF.

The chain couples TRBV4-1 to TRBJ2-1, with 10 bases that match TRBD2. Trimming took 7 bases from V and 7 from J; bases not matched to a gene: 7. Per germline, CDR1 MGHRA and CDR2 YSYEKL. There are 14 residues in the CDR3. The CDR3 region is CASTLAGARNEQFF. DNA of the CDR3: TGCGCCAGCACGCTAGCGGGAGCACGGAATGAGCAGTTCTTC.

V usage is TRBV2 and J usage is TRBJ1-2, with TRBD1 matching 7 bases. Trimming at V came to 2 bases and at J to 5 bases, leaving 14 bases not matched to a gene. Germline V gene data show CDR1 as SNHLY and CDR2 as FYNNEI. The CDR3 runs 17 residues. The CDR3 DNA reads TGTGCCAGCAGTGAAAGGGCCCGGACAGGAGGTCCTTATGGCTACACCTTC. It codes for CASSERARTGGPYGYTF.

V is TRBV19 and J is TRBJ2-3, with 7 bases that match TRBD1. The germline gives CDR1 LNHDA, CDR2 SQIVND (reference sequence). The CDR3 runs to 15 residues. V gave up 7 bases and J gave up 1 base; unmatched junction bases: 8. CDR3 coding DNA: TGTGCCAGTACCCCCCGGGACAGAGGCACAGATACGCAGTATTTT. It codes for CASTPRDRGTDTQYF.

The rearrangement links TRBV3-1 (or the pseudogene TRBV3-2) to TRBJ2-2; D remains ambiguous. The length of the CDR3 is 12 residues. The germline CDR1 and CDR2 sequences are LGHDT and YNNKEL (reference sequence). Between the trimmed V and J ends, which lost 6 bases and 3 bases, there was a span of 5 bases. The CDR3 bases are TGTGCCAGCAGTCGGGACACCGGGGAGCTGTTTTTT. This translates into CASSRDTGELFF.

This clone was seen just once. The V and J genes are TRBV2 and TRBJ2-5; 8 positions agree with TRBD2. V was pared by 5 bases and J by 5 bases, with 10 bases of the junction left unmatched. The germline V gene has CDR1 SNHLY and CDR2 FYNNEI. The CDR3 totals 15 residues. CDR3 sequence (DNA): TGTGCCAGCAGTTCCCGGCGGGGGGCGGGGGAGACCCAGTACTTC. This sequence encodes CASSSRRGAGETQYF.

This clone has a single count. V gene TRBV28 combines with J gene TRBJ1-5, with D unclear. Germline V gene sequence: CDR1 MDHEN, CDR2 SYDVKM. V was cut by 4 bases and J by 2 bases, with 12 bases left in between. CDR3 length: 15 residues. CDR3 region: CASSSAGPGNQPQHF. CDR3 DNA sequence: TGTGCCAGCAGTTCTGCTGGGCCGGGCAATCAGCCCCAGCATTTT.